This T cell receptor (beta chain) was identified during a study of cytomegalovirus exposure and HLA in healthy donors. The wider study: Drawn from HLA-typed donors, tens of millions of unique TCRs were held in an early data release.

This CDR3 has 14 amino acids. J gave up 3 bases and V 4 bases, and 3 bases lay outside the gene matches. CDR1 and CDR2 from the germline V gene are SEHNR and FQNEAQ (reference sequence). PCR was performed using 60 Vbeta and 13 Jbeta primers. Sequencing was performed with immunoSEQ multiplex PCR; in TCRdb, only in-frame clones are kept and a portion is missing. The data show 170,000 or so clones, roughly 80% seen once. The V and J genes are TRBV7-9 and TRBJ2-5; 9 positions match TRBD2. The sequencing sample was made of PBMCs. The sequence was obtained from a man aged 25-40 years in good health and CMV-seropositive. CDR3 sequence (DNA): TGTGCCAGCAGCTCGCGGGGGGGCGAAGAGACCCAGTACTTC. Its protein is CASSSRGGEETQYF. The whole variable domain, filled in from reference TRBV7-9 and TRBJ2-5, reads DTGVSQNPRHKITKRGQNVTFRCDPISEHNRLYWYRQTLGQGPEFLTYFQNEAQLEKSRLLSDRFSAERPKGSFSTLEIQRTEQGDSAMYLCASSSRGGEETQYFGPGTRLLVL.